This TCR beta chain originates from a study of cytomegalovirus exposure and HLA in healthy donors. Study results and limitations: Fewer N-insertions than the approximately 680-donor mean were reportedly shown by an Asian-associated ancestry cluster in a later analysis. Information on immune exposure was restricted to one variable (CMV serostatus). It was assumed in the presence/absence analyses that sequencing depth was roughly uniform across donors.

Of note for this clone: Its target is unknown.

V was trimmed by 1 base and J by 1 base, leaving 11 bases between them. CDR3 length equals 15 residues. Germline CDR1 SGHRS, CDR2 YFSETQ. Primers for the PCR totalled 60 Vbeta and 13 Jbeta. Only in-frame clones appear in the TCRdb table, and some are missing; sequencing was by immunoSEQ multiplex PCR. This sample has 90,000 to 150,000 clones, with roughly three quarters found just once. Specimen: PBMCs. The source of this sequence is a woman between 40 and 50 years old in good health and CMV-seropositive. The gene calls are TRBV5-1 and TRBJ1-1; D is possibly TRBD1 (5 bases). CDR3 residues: CASSLYAGSNTEAFF. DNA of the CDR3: TGCGCCAGCAGCTTGTACGCAGGGTCGAACACTGAAGCTTTCTTT.